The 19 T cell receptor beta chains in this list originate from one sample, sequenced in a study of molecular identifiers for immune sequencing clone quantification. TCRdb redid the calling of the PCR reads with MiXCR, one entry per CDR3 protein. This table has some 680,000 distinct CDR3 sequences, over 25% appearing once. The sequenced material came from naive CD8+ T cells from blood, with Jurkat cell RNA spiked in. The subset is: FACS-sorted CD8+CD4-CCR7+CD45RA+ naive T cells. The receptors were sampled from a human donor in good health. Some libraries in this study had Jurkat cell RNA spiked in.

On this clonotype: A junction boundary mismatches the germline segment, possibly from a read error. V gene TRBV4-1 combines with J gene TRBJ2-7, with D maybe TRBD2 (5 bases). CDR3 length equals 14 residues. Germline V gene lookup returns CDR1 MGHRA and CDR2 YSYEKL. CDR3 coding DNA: TGCGCCAGCCGCCAAGATAGTCGGGACTACGAGCAGTACTTC. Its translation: CASRQDSRDYEQYF.

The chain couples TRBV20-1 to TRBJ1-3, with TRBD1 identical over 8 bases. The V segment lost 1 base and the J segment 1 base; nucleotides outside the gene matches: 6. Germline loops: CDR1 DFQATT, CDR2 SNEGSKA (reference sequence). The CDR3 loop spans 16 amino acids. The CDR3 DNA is TGCAGTGCTAGAGCAGGACAGGGCTTATCTGGAAACACCATATATTTT. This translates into CSARAGQGLSGNTIYF.

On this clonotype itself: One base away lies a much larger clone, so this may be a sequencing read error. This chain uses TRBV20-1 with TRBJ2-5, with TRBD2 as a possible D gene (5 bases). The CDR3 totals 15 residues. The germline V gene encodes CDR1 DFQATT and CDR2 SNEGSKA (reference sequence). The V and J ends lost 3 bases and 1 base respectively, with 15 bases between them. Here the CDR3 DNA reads TGCAGTGCTAGTAGACCAGCGGAAATCCAAGAGACCCAGTACTTC. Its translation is CSASRPAEIQETQYF.

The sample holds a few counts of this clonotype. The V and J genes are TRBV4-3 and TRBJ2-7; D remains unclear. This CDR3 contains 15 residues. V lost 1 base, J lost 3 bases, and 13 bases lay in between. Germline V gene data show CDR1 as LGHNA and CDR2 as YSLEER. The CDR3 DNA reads TGCGCCAGCAGCCAAGGTAACACAGCCGGCTACGAGCAGTACTTC. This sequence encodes CASSQGNTAGYEQYF.

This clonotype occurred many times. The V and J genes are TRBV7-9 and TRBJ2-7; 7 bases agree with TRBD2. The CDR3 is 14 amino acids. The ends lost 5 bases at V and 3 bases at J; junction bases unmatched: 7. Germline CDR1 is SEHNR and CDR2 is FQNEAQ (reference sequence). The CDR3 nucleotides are TGTGCCAGCAGCCCGGGAGGTGGGCACTACGAGCAGTACTTC. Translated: CASSPGGGHYEQYF.

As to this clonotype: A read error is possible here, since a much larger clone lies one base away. The CDR3: CASSRGTSGAYEQYF. The CDR3 coding sequence is TGCGCCAGCAGCCGGGGGACTAGCGGGGCCTACGAGCAGTACTTC. V and J are TRBV4-3 and TRBJ2-7; 13 bases are a match to TRBD2. The CDR3 is 15 amino acids. Losses at the gene ends were 4 bases for V and 2 bases for J; bases not matched to a gene: 2. In germline, CDR1 is LGHNA, CDR2 YSLEER.

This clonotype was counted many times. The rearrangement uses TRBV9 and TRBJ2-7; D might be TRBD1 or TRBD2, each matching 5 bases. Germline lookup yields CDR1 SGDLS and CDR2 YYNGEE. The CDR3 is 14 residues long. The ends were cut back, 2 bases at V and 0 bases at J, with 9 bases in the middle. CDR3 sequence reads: CASSVEGYSYEQYF. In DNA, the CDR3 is TGTGCCAGCAGCGTTGAGGGGTACTCCTACGAGCAGTACTTC.

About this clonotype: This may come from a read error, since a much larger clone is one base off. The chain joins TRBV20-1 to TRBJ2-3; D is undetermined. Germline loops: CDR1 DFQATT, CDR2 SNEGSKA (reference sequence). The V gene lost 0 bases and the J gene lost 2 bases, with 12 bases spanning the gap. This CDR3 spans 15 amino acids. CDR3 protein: CSARERLAATDTQYF. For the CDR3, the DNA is TGCAGTGCTAGAGAGAGGCTTGCGGCCACAGATACGCAGTATTTT.

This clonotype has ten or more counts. This CDR3 reads CASGLLHGSGDSNQPQHF. As DNA, the CDR3 is TGTGCTAGTGGTTTGTTACATGGGTCGGGGGATAGCAATCAGCCCCAGCATTTT. The chain links TRBV12-5 to TRBJ1-5, with a tentative D call TRBD1 (5 bases). Germline V gene sequence: CDR1 LGHNT, CDR2 FRNRAP. There are 18 residues in the CDR3. Between the trimmed V and J ends, which lost 2 bases and 0 bases, there was a span of 17 bases.

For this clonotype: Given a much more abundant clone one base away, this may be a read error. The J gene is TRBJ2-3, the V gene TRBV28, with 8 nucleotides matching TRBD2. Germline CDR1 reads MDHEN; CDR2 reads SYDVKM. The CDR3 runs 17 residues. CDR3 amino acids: CASSSHPTSEFTDTQCF. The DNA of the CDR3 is TGTGCCAGCAGCTCCCACCCGACTAGCGAATTCACAGATACGCAGTGTTTT. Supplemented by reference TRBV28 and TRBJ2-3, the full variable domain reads DVKVTQSSRYLVKRTGEKVFLECVQDMDHENMFWYRQDPGLGLRLIYFSYDVKMKEKGDIPEGYSVSREKKERFSLILESASTNQTSMYLCASSSHPTSEFTDTQCFGPGTRLTVL.

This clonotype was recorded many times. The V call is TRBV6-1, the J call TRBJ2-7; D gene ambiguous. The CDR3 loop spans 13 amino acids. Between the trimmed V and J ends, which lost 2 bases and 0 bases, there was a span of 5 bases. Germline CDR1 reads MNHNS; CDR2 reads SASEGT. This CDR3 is CASSETGSYEQYF. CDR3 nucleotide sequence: TGTGCCAGCAGTGAAACTGGCTCCTACGAGCAGTACTTC.

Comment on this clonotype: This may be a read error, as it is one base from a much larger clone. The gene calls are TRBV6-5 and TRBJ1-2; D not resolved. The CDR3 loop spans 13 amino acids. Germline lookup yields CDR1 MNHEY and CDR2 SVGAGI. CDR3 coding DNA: TGTGCCGGCAGTTACGGTAGTGGTACTGGCTACACCTTC. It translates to CAGSYGSGTGYTF.

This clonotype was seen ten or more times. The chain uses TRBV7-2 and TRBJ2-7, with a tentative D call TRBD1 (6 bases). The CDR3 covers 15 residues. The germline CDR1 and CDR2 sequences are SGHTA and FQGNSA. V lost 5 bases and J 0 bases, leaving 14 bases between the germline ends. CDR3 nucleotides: TGTGCCAGCAGCCCTACAGGGTTCTCCTCCTACGAGCAGTACTTC. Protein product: CASSPTGFSSYEQYF.

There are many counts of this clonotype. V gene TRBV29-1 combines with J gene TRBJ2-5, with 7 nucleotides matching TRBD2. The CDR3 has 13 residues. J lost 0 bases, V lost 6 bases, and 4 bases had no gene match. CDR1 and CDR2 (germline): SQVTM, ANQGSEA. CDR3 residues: CSVGGSYQETQYF. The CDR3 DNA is TGCAGCGTCGGCGGGAGCTACCAAGAGACCCAGTACTTC.

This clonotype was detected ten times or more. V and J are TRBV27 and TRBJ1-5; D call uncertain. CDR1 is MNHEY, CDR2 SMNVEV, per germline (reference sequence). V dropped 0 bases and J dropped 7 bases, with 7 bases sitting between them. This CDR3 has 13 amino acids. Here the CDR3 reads CASSLSTGQPQHF. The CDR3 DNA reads TGTGCCAGCAGTTTATCCACCGGGCAGCCCCAGCATTTT.

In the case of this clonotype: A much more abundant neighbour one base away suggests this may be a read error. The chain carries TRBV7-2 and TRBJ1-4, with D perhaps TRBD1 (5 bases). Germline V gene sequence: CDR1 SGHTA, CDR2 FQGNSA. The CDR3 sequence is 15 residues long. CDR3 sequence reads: CARSLGTVGGEKLFF. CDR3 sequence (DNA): TGTGCCCGCAGCTTAGGGACCGTGGGTGGAGAAAAACTGTTTTTT. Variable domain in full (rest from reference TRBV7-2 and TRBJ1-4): GAGVSQSPSNKVTEKGKDVELRCDPISGHTALYWYRQSLGQGLEFLIYFQGNSAPDKSGLPSDRFSAERTGGSVSTLTIQRTQQEDSAVYLCARSLGTVGGEKLFFGSGTQLSVL.

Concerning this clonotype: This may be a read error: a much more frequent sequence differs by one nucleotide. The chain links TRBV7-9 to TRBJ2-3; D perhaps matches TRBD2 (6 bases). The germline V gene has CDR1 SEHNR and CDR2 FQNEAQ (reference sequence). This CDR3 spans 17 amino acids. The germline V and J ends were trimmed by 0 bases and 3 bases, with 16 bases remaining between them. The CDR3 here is CASSLAVITGVTDTQYF. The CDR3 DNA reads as TGTGCCAGCAGCTTAGCGGTGATAACGGGAGTAACAGATACGCAGTATTTT.

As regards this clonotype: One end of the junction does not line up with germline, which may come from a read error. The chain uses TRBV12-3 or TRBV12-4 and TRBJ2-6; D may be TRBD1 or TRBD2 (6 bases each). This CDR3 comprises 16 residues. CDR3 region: CASGLQGGSGANVLTF. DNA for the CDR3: TGTGCCAGCGGTTTGCAAGGGGGGTCTGGGGCCAACGTCCTGACTTTC.

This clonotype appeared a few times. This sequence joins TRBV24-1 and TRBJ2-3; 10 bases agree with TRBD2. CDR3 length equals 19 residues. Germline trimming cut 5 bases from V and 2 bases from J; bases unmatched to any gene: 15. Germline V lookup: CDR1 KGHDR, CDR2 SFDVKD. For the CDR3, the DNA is TGTGCCACCAGTGGGGCTAGCGGGAGTTCCGAAACCTTCACAGATACGCAGTATTTT. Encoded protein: CATSGASGSSETFTDTQYF.